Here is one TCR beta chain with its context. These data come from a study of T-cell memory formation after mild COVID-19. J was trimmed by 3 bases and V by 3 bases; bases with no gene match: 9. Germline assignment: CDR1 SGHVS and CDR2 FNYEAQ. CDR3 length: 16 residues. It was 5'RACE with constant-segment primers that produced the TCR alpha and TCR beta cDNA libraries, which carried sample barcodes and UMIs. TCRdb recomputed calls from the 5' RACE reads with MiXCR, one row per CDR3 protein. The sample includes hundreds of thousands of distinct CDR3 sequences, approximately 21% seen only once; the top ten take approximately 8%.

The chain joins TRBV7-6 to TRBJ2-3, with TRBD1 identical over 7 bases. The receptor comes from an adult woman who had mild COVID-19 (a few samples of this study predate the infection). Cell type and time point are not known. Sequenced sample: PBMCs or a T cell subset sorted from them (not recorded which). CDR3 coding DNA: TGTGCCAGCAGCTTGGGGGCAGGGGGTAGGACAGATACGCAGTATTTT. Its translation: CASSLGAGGRTDTQYF.